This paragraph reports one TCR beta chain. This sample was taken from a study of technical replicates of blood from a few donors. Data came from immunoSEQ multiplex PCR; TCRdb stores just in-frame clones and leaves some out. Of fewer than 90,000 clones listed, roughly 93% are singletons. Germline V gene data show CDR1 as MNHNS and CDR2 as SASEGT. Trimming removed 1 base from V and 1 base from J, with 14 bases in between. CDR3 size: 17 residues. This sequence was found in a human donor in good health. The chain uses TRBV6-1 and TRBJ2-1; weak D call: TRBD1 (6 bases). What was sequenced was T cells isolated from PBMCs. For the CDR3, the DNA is TGTGCCAGCAGTGAAGACCTACTCAGGGGTTCCTACAATGAGCAGTTCTTC. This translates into CASSEDLLRGSYNEQFF.